Listed below are T cell receptor beta chains from one sample, sequenced in a study of shared clonotypes between healthy human individuals. Profiled with immunoSEQ multiplex PCR; TCRdb holds only in-frame clones, not every one. This sample carries under 2,000,000 clones, less than 95% of them seen once, and the ten largest clones take 0.9% to 1.5%. Sequencing input: naive CD8+ T cells sorted from blood. The source of these receptors is a man aged 18 to 30 in good health. Both conserved end residues are part of each CDR3. The D gene is left open where the match is weak. Size is stated for part of the rows, as once, few or many counts, or as a class when the clone is expanded.

V gene	D gene	J gene	clone size	CDR3 DNA	CDR3 protein
TRBV5-4	TRBD1	TRBJ1-2	NA	TGTGCCAGCAGCTTGGTGGGGACAGGGGGCGGGTATGGCTACACCTTC	CASSLVGTGGGYGYTF
TRBV5-1	NA	TRBJ2-7	NA	TGCGCCAGCAGCTTGTATTCAGGGGACGAGCAGTACTTC	CASSLYSGDEQYF
TRBV5-1	TRBD1	TRBJ2-2	NA	TGCGCCAGCAGCGACAGGGCGGTCCCCGGGGAGCTGTTTTTT	CASSDRAVPGELFF
TRBV7-9	NA	TRBJ1-5	NA	TGTGCCAGCAGCACCTCGTCAGATCAGCCCCAGCATTTT	CASSTSSDQPQHF
TRBV15	NA	TRBJ1-5	NA	TGTGCCATCGGAAGCAGGTCCTATAGCAATCAGCCCCAGCATTTT	CAIGSRSYSNQPQHF
TRBV27	TRBD2	TRBJ2-4	NA	TGTGCCAGCAGTACCGGGACTAGCGGAGCCAAAAACATTCAGTACTTC	CASSTGTSGAKNIQYF
TRBV4-3	TRBD1	TRBJ2-7	NA	TGCGCCAGCAGCCAAGCCCCGAGGGACAGCTCCTACGAGCAGTACTTC	CASSQAPRDSSYEQYF
TRBV27	NA	TRBJ2-6	NA	TGTGCCAGCAGTTATCTATCTTCCTCTGGGGCCAACGTCCTGACTTTC	CASSYLSSSGANVLTF
TRBV4-1	NA	TRBJ2-5	NA	TGCGCCAGCAGCCAAGATTTGGGCAGCCAAGAGACCCAGTACTTC	CASSQDLGSQETQYF
TRBV27	NA	TRBJ1-6	NA	TGTGCCAGCAGTTGGGGCAGGCCCGTTTCGGGTTCACCCCTCCACTTT	CASSWGRPVSGSPLHF
TRBV6-1	NA	TRBJ2-5	NA	TGTGCCAGCAGTGAGGGGTCCCGGGGGCTGGAGACCCAGTACTTC	CASSEGSRGLETQYF
TRBV13	TRBD2	TRBJ2-7	NA	TGTGCCAGCAGCCCTGGGACTAGCGGCTCCTACGAGCAGTACTTC	CASSPGTSGSYEQYF
TRBV4-3	NA	TRBJ2-7	NA	TGCGCCAGCAGCCAAGATCTATGGCAGGGTGAATACGAGCAGTACTTC	CASSQDLWQGEYEQYF
TRBV6-4	NA	TRBJ1-1	NA	TGTGCCAGCAGTGACGGGTGGGACACTGAAGCTTTCTTT	CASSDGWDTEAFF
TRBV27	NA	TRBJ2-7	NA	TGTGCCAGCACCATCACTTTTTCGACGGAAAGCTCCTACGAGCAGTACTTC	CASTITFSTESSYEQYF
TRBV7-9	NA	TRBJ1-6	NA	TGTGCCAGCAGCTTAGGTACAGAGTATAATTCACCCCTCCACTTT	CASSLGTEYNSPLHF
TRBV29-1	NA	TRBJ2-2	NA	TGCAGCGTACGGGTTGGCACCGGGGAGCTGTTTTTT	CSVRVGTGELFF
TRBV11-2	NA	TRBJ2-4	NA	TGTGCCAGCAGCTTCGACCGGATAGGATCAGGGAGATTTAGCGACATTCAGTACTTC	CASSFDRIGSGRFSDIQYF
TRBV6-1	NA	TRBJ1-6	NA	TGTGCCAGCAGTGAATATAACTCCTATAATTCACCCCTCCACTTT	CASSEYNSYNSPLHF
TRBV4-3	NA	TRBJ2-7	NA	TGCGCCAGCAGCCAAGATATCGCCGGTCCCTACGAGCAGTACTTC	CASSQDIAGPYEQYF
TRBV4-1	TRBD2	TRBJ2-7	once	TGCGCCAGCAGCCCACTAGCGGGGGTAGTCTACGAGCAGTACTTC	CASSPLAGVVYEQYF
TRBV27	NA	TRBJ1-3	NA	TGTGCCGCCGGGCCTTCTGGAAACACCATATATTTT	CAAGPSGNTIYF
TRBV9	NA	TRBJ1-2	NA	TGTGCCAGCAGCGTAGGACGGCTAATCGACTATGGCTACACCTTC	CASSVGRLIDYGYTF
TRBV28	TRBD2	TRBJ2-1	NA	TGTGCCAGCAGTTTATTTGCGGGGGGGCTAGACAATGAGCAGTTCTTC	CASSLFAGGLDNEQFF
TRBV9	TRBD1	TRBJ2-3	NA	TGTGCCAGCAGCGAGGGTGACAGGGGGAGCACAGATACGCAGTATTTT	CASSEGDRGSTDTQYF
TRBV9	NA	TRBJ1-3	NA	TGTGCCAGCAGCGCAGATCCTAAGACAGCTCCTGGAAACACCATATATTTT	CASSADPKTAPGNTIYF
TRBV2	NA	TRBJ2-1	NA	TGTGCCAGTAGACTAGTTTGGGGAAGTGAGCAGTTCTTC	CASRLVWGSEQFF
TRBV6-1	NA	TRBJ1-3	once	TGTGCCAGCAGGGCAGACTCCCACTCTGGAAACACCATATATTTT	CASRADSHSGNTIYF
TRBV7-8	NA	TRBJ2-2	NA	TGTGCCAGCAGCTTTAATGAAGGCCCGCCCTTCACCGGGGAGCTGTTTTTT	CASSFNEGPPFTGELFF
TRBV25-1	TRBD1	TRBJ1-6	NA	TGTGCCAGCAGTGAATTGGGACAGGTGAATTCACCCCTCCACTTT	CASSELGQVNSPLHF
TRBV30	TRBD1	TRBJ1-1	NA	TGTGCCTGGACAGGGGGTCAGGATTGGGAAGCTTTCTTT	CAWTGGQDWEAFF
TRBV2	NA	TRBJ2-3	NA	TGTGCCAGCTCCCCCAGCGGTTGGGGCACAGATACGCAGTATTTT	CASSPSGWGTDTQYF
TRBV13	NA	TRBJ2-7	NA	TGTGCCAGCAGCTTAGGCGCAGGCGACTACGAGCAGTACTTC	CASSLGAGDYEQYF
TRBV5-6	NA	TRBJ2-1	once	TGTGCCAGCAGCTTGTTTGCAGGGGAATATGAGCAGTTCTTC	CASSLFAGEYEQFF
TRBV10-3	TRBD2	TRBJ2-7	NA	TGTGCCACTAGGACAGCGGGGGGCGAGCAGTACTTC	CATRTAGGEQYF
TRBV13	TRBD1	TRBJ2-1	NA	TGTGCCAGCAGCTTCCGGGGACAGGGCAAGGGTGAGCAGTTCTTC	CASSFRGQGKGEQFF
TRBV7-2	NA	TRBJ2-2	NA	TGTGCCAGCAGCCCCGGGGTAACCGGGGAGCTGTTTTTT	CASSPGVTGELFF
TRBV6-1	TRBD2	TRBJ2-7	once	TGTGCCAGCACGGGGGGTCCCTCCTACGAGCAGTACTTC	CASTGGPSYEQYF
TRBV19	TRBD1	TRBJ1-6	NA	TGTGCCAGTAGTGGGAGGACAGGGGCAAATTCACCCCTCCACTTT	CASSGRTGANSPLHF
TRBV5-6	NA	TRBJ2-5	NA	TGTGCCAGCAGCTTGGATTTCGGCAGTCAAGAGACCCAGTACTTC	CASSLDFGSQETQYF
TRBV5-6	NA	TRBJ2-5	NA	TGTGCCAGCAGCTTGGGTGTGGGGTGGGGGTACCAAGAGACCCAGTACTTC	CASSLGVGWGYQETQYF
TRBV5-4	TRBD2	TRBJ2-7	NA	TGTGCCAGCAGCTGGGGACTAGCGGGAGTAAACGAGCAGTACTTC	CASSWGLAGVNEQYF